This is a list of T cell receptor beta chains from one sample in a study of cytomegalovirus exposure and HLA in healthy donors. The data were produced by immunoSEQ multiplex PCR, yet TCRdb's version contains in-frame clones alone and is incomplete. Among 240,000 or so clones, around 80% were seen once, and the ten largest hold less than 8.5%. The sequencing input was PBMCs. The source of these receptors is a woman between 55 and 75 years old in good health and CMV-seropositive. Both conserved end residues are part of each CDR3. Each record gives: V gene, J gene, D gene, clone size, CDR3 protein, CDR3 DNA. A D gene is named only where the DNA matches it firmly. Rows may omit the clone size; those that give it use once, few, many or a size class.

V gene: TRBV5-1
J gene: TRBJ2-7
D gene: TRBD2
clone size: few
CDR3 protein: CASSLAGESYEQYF
CDR3 DNA: TGCGCCAGCAGCTTAGCGGGAGAATCCTACGAGCAGTACTTC

V gene: TRBV5-4
J gene: TRBJ1-3
D gene: TRBD1
clone size: -
CDR3 protein: CASSPGTGGTGNTIYF
CDR3 DNA: TGTGCCAGCAGCCCCGGGACAGGGGGCACTGGAAACACCATATATTTT

V gene: TRBV6-5
J gene: TRBJ2-1
D gene: -
clone size: few
CDR3 protein: CASSSPRGRGSIEQFF
CDR3 DNA: TGTGCCAGCAGTTCACCCCGAGGTAGGGGGTCAATCGAGCAGTTCTTC

V gene: TRBV6-1
J gene: TRBJ1-1
D gene: TRBD1
clone size: -
CDR3 protein: CASSQDRSNTEAFF
CDR3 DNA: TGTGCCAGCAGTCAGGACAGGTCGAACACTGAAGCTTTCTTT

V gene: TRBV29-1
J gene: TRBJ2-5
D gene: -
clone size: -
CDR3 protein: CSVGSFETQYF
CDR3 DNA: TGCAGCGTTGGTAGCTTCGAGACCCAGTACTTC

V gene: TRBV28
J gene: TRBJ1-1
D gene: TRBD1
clone size: -
CDR3 protein: CASSFRQGWTEAFF
CDR3 DNA: TGTGCCAGCAGTTTTCGACAGGGGTGGACTGAAGCTTTCTTT

V gene: TRBV4-1
J gene: TRBJ2-7
D gene: TRBD1
clone size: -
CDR3 protein: CASSQLTGDEQYF
CDR3 DNA: TGCGCCAGCAGCCAACTTACAGGGGACGAGCAGTACTTC

V gene: TRBV19
J gene: TRBJ2-7
D gene: -
clone size: -
CDR3 protein: CASSIGPPPYEQYF
CDR3 DNA: TGTGCCAGTAGTATAGGTCCTCCTCCCTACGAGCAGTACTTC

V gene: TRBV7-2
J gene: TRBJ1-3
D gene: TRBD1
clone size: few
CDR3 protein: CASTPGHRGGNTIYF
CDR3 DNA: TGTGCCAGCACCCCAGGCCACAGGGGGGGAAACACCATATATTTT

V gene: TRBV7-3
J gene: TRBJ2-5
D gene: TRBD1
clone size: -
CDR3 protein: CASSTGQGGETQYF
CDR3 DNA: TGTGCCAGCAGCACGGGACAGGGTGGGGAGACCCAGTACTTC

V gene: TRBV19
J gene: TRBJ2-5
D gene: -
clone size: few
CDR3 protein: CASSISRGQETQYF
CDR3 DNA: TGTGCCAGTAGTATCTCCCGGGGCCAAGAGACCCAGTACTTC